The 23 T cell receptor beta chains in this list originate from one sample, sequenced in a study of PD-1 blockade in classical Hodgkin lymphoma. Specified time point: cycle 4 day 1 (C4D1), after around six weeks of nivolumab. All trial patients relapsed after autologous stem cell transplantation. By magnetic negative selection, CD4+ T cells were purified from thawed PBMCs. Produced via immunoSEQ multiplex PCR; TCRdb's table is partial and in-frame only. Here the sample spans some 27,000 clones, approximately 80% being singletons. The input for sequencing was CD4+ T cells from blood, taken before the fourth cycle of nivolumab. These receptors came from a human donor with classical Hodgkin lymphoma.

The chain employs TRBV30 and TRBJ2-1, with TRBD1 matching 8 bases. Germline CDR1 reads GTSNPN; CDR2 reads SVGIG (reference sequence). The CDR3 is 15 amino acids. V shed 4 bases and J 9 bases; nucleotides not matched to a gene: 14. The CDR3 DNA is TGTGCCTGGACTCGTTGGCAGGGGGCCTTGGGTGAGCAGTTCTTC. Protein product: CAWTRWQGALGEQFF.

J is TRBJ1-6 and V is TRBV5-1, with 8 bases lining up with TRBD1. The CDR3 spans 15 residues. Per germline, CDR1 SGHRS and CDR2 YFSETQ. V was clipped by 4 bases and J by 8 bases; unmatched bases: 8. In DNA, the CDR3 is TGCGCCAGCAGCGTATCCGGGACAGGAGATTCACCCCTCCACTTT. Amino acid sequence: CASSVSGTGDSPLHF.

The chain carries TRBV6-5 and TRBJ2-7; 13 bases are a match to TRBD2. The V and J ends lost 4 bases and 3 bases, in that order; junction bases with no gene match: 6. The germline V gene has CDR1 MNHEY and CDR2 SVGAGI. The CDR3 has 16 amino acids. The CDR3 sequence: CASSSTSGGPNYEQYF. CDR3 DNA: TGTGCCAGCAGTTCGACTAGCGGGGGGCCCAACTACGAGCAGTACTTC.

The chain uses TRBV5-1 and TRBJ2-3, with 7 bases matching TRBD2. Germline lookup yields CDR1 SGHRS and CDR2 YFSETQ. Trimming at V came to 4 bases and at J to 3 bases, leaving 8 bases not matched to a gene. The length of the CDR3 is 15 residues. The CDR3, as DNA: TGCGCCAGCAGCCTGCCGGGAGGAGGGACAGATACGCAGTATTTT. It encodes CASSLPGGGTDTQYF. Combining the CDR3 with reference TRBV5-1 and TRBJ2-3 gives the whole variable domain KAGVTQTPRYLIKTRGQQVTLSCSPISGHRSVSWYQQTPGQGLQFLFEYFSETQRNKGNFPGRFSGRQFSNSRSEMNVSTLELGDSALYLCASSLPGGGTDTQYFGPGTRLTVL.

This sequence joins TRBV6-5 and TRBJ1-3, with D unclear. The CDR3 consists of 13 residues. Germline V gene sequence: CDR1 MNHEY, CDR2 SVGAGI. V lost 2 bases, J lost 3 bases, and 5 bases lay in between. The CDR3 coding sequence is TGTGCCAGCAGTTACGAGTATGGAAACACCATATATTTT. It specifies CASSYEYGNTIYF.

V and J are TRBV5-4 and TRBJ2-1, with TRBD1 matching over 9 bases. Germline V gene data show CDR1 as SGHNT and CDR2 as YYREEE (reference sequence). The CDR3 extends over 14 amino acids. With 3 bases clipped from V and 7 bases from J, the junction kept 5 bases outside the gene matches. The CDR3 DNA reads as TGTGCCAGCAGCTCCACAGGGGGCAGGAATGAGCAGTTCTTC. It encodes CASSSTGGRNEQFF.

The chain joins TRBV9 to TRBJ1-1; no definite D call. The CDR3 extends over 15 amino acids. CDR1 and CDR2 (germline): SGDLS, YYNGEE. With 0 bases removed from V and 2 bases from J, the gap between germline ends came to 11 bases. The CDR3 DNA is TGTGCCAGCAGCGTAGTTAATCGTGTAAACACTGAAGCTTTCTTT. It translates to CASSVVNRVNTEAFF.

The CDR3 nucleotides read TGTGCCAGCAGCTGGGACACGCGAGTCGGAAAACTGTTTTTT. Translation: CASSWDTRVGKLFF. The J gene is TRBJ1-4, the V gene TRBV6-6, with D tentatively TRBD1 (6 bases). The CDR3 consists of 14 residues. Deletions cut 6 bases from V and 10 bases from J, with 18 bases between. Looked up from germline, CDR1 is MNHNY and CDR2 is SVGAGI (reference sequence).

V is TRBV5-1 and J is TRBJ2-1; 8 bases line up with TRBD1. Germline V gene sequence: CDR1 SGHRS, CDR2 YFSETQ. The CDR3 runs 14 residues. Germline trimming cut 4 bases from V and 5 bases from J; bases unmatched to any gene: 5. CDR3 loop: CASSRDRSNNEQFF. The CDR3, as DNA: TGCGCCAGCAGCCGGGACAGGTCCAACAATGAGCAGTTCTTC.

The CDR3 sequence: CAWSKQGSRYEQYF. The CDR3 bases are TGTGCCTGGAGTAAACAGGGTTCCCGCTACGAGCAGTACTTC. The chain recombines TRBV30 with TRBJ2-7; tentative D call: TRBD1 (6 bases). The CDR3 is 14 residues long. Germline V gives CDR1 GTSNPN, CDR2 SVGIG (reference sequence). V shed 2 bases and J shed 3 bases, with 14 bases lying between them.

V usage is TRBV15 and J usage is TRBJ1-3, with D uncertain. The CDR3 length is 14 residues. Trimming removed 8 bases from V and 0 bases from J, with 11 bases in between. CDR1 and CDR2 (germline): LNHNV, YYDKDF (reference sequence). The CDR3 is CATSDGSSGNTIYF. CDR3 in DNA: TGTGCCACCTCCGACGGGAGCTCTGGAAACACCATATATTTT.

This clone was seen a few times. The chain combines TRBV7-9 with TRBJ1-5; possibly TRBD1 for D (5 bases). Germline V gives CDR1 SEHNR, CDR2 FQNEAQ (reference sequence). The CDR3 extends over 18 amino acids. Trimming pared 5 bases from V and 9 bases from J, leaving 29 bases between. The CDR3 sequence is CASSQGIRGSPTLWPQHF. In nucleotides, the CDR3 is TGTGCCAGCAGCCAAGGGATTAGGGGATCCCCTACTTTATGGCCCCAGCATTTT.

The CDR3 loop reads CASAPLEGRLSGNTIYF. The CDR3 DNA reads TGTGCCAGCGCACCCCTCGAAGGACGGCTCTCTGGAAACACCATATATTTT. This sequence joins TRBV5-6 and TRBJ1-3; no clear D gene. Germline V gives CDR1 SGHDT, CDR2 YYEEEE. Trimming left V 7 bases short and J 0 bases short, with 20 bases between. The CDR3 extends over 17 amino acids.

This CDR3 reads CASSETSGGAGDTQYF. The DNA for the CDR3 is TGTGCCAGCAGCGAAACTAGCGGGGGGGCGGGAGATACGCAGTATTTT. The chain joins TRBV9 to TRBJ2-3; 13 bases are a match to TRBD2. Germline CDR1 SGDLS, CDR2 YYNGEE. V lost 3 bases and J lost 5; bases outside the gene matches: 6. This CDR3 comprises 16 residues.

The chain employs TRBV28 and TRBJ1-2; possibly TRBD1 for D (6 bases). This CDR3 region has 16 residues. V dropped 3 bases and J dropped 7 bases, with 21 bases sitting between them. Germline V gives CDR1 MDHEN, CDR2 SYDVKM. The CDR3 DNA sequence: TGTGCCAGCAGTTTGGGGAGGGGGTTGCTTTTCGGTGGCTACACCTTC. Protein product: CASSLGRGLLFGGYTF.

The CDR3 DNA reads as TGTGCCACCAAGGGGGACCCCCCCTTCACAGATACGCAGTATTTT. Protein product: CATKGDPPFTDTQYF. The V and J genes are TRBV6-6 and TRBJ2-3, with D possibly being TRBD1 (6 bases). Germline V gives CDR1 MNHNY, CDR2 SVGAGI (reference sequence). With 10 bases removed from V and 2 bases from J, the gap between germline ends came to 19 bases. The CDR3 covers 15 residues.

The chain couples TRBV5-1 to TRBJ2-5; D gene ambiguous. Trimming cost V 5 bases and J 5 bases, with 13 bases left between them. The CDR3 spans 13 residues. Germline CDR1 is SGHRS and CDR2 is YFSETQ. For the CDR3, the DNA is TGCGCCAGCAGTAGAGCGAGATGGGAGACCCAGTACTTC. Protein: CASSRARWETQYF. Full variable domain (missing parts from reference TRBV5-1 and TRBJ2-5): KAGVTQTPRYLIKTRGQQVTLSCSPISGHRSVSWYQQTPGQGLQFLFEYFSETQRNKGNFPGRFSGRQFSNSRSEMNVSTLELGDSALYLCASSRARWETQYFGPGTRLLVL.

This clone was detected only a few times. J is TRBJ1-5 and V is TRBV6-1; possibly TRBD1 for D (5 bases). CDR3 length equals 15 residues. CDR1 is MNHNS, CDR2 SASEGT, per germline. Between the trimmed V and J ends, which lost 0 bases and 3 bases, there was a span of 9 bases. The CDR3 spells CASSEATAPNQPQHF. CDR3 bases: TGTGCCAGCAGTGAAGCGACAGCTCCCAATCAGCCCCAGCATTTT.

The CDR3 here is CASSEARGVLTGELFF. CDR3 nucleotides: TGTGCCAGCAGTGAAGCGCGGGGGGTTCTTACCGGGGAGCTGTTTTTT. The V and J genes are TRBV6-1 and TRBJ2-2; TRBD2 agrees at 8 bases. The CDR3 contains 16 residues. V was pared by 0 bases and J by 5 bases, with 5 bases of the junction left unmatched. Germline CDR1 MNHNS, CDR2 SASEGT.

This clone came up a few times. The chain couples TRBV11-2 to TRBJ1-6, with D unresolved. This CDR3 region has 15 residues. CDR1 and CDR2 (germline): SGHAT, FQNNGV. V was cut by 4 bases and J by 8 bases, with 15 bases left in between. CDR3 sequence reads: CASSSSSRMDSPLHF. CDR3 nucleotides: TGTGCCAGCAGCTCCTCCAGCCGTATGGATTCACCCCTCCACTTT.

This chain joins TRBV5-6 and TRBJ2-3, with 12 bases that match TRBD1. CDR3 length: 18 amino acids. Germline CDR1 and CDR2: SGHDT and YYEEEE. V shed 4 bases and J 6 bases; nucleotides not matched to a gene: 15. The CDR3 nucleotides are TGTGCCAGCAGCCCGCGCGTACGGGACAGGGGGCGAAGGGATACGCAGTATTTT. This translates into CASSPRVRDRGRRDTQYF.

V is TRBV6-5 and J is TRBJ1-2, with D perhaps matching TRBD1 (5 bases). From germline, CDR1 is MNHEY and CDR2 SVGAGI. This CDR3 contains 14 residues. Trimming took 6 bases from V and 5 from J, leaving 16 bases between them. The CDR3 DNA sequence: TGTGCCAGCAGGGACGGGTGGGGGAAGTATGGCTACACCTTC. This sequence encodes CASRDGWGKYGYTF.

V and J are TRBV5-1 and TRBJ2-2, with 13 bases matching TRBD2. Trimming cost V 4 bases and J 6 bases; bases outside gene matches: 3. The CDR3 loop spans 15 amino acids. Germline V lookup: CDR1 SGHRS, CDR2 YFSETQ. CDR3 in amino acids: CASSQTSGGPGELFF. CDR3 in DNA: TGCGCCAGCAGCCAGACTAGCGGGGGGCCCGGGGAGCTGTTTTTT.